This TCR beta chain was obtained from a study of control samples from healthy donors and cancer patients. J gave up 7 bases and V 3 bases, and 5 bases lay outside the gene matches. Germline CDR1 reads KGHSH; CDR2 reads LQKENI. The CDR3 consists of 14 residues. Here immunoSEQ multiplex PCR was the method, and the copy in TCRdb shows in-frame clones only, minus some. The sample contains 150,000 or so clones, 85% to 95% of which appear only once. The chain employs TRBV18 and TRBJ1-5, with TRBD1 matching 8 bases. The sequenced material came from blood. This TCR derives from a man aged 35 to 55 in good health. DNA of the CDR3: TGTGCCAGCTCACCGGACAGGGCTGGGCAGCCCCAGCATTTT. It codes for CASSPDRAGQPQHF. The whole variable domain, remainder taken from reference TRBV18 and TRBJ1-5, is NAGVMQNPRHLVRRRGQEARLRCSPMKGHSHVYWYRQLPEEGLKFMVYLQKENIIDESGMPKERFSAEFPKEGPSILRIQQVVRGDSAAYFCASSPDRAGQPQHFGDGTRLSIL.